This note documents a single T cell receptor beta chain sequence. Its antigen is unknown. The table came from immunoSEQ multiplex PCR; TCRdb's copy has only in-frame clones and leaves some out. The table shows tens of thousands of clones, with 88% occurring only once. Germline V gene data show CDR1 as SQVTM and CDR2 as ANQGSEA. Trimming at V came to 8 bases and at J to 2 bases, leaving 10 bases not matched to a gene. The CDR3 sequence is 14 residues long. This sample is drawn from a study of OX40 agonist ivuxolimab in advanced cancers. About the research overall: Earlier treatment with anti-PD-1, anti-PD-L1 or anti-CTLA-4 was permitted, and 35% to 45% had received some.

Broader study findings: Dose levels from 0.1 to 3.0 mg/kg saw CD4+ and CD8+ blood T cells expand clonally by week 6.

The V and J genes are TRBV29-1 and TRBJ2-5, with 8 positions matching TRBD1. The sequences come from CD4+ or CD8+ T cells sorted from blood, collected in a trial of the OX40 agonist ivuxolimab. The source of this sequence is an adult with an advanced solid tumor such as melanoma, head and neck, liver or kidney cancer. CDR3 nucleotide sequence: TGCAGCATGTCAGGGGGCTCCGGGCAAGAGACCCAGTACTTC. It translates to CSMSGGSGQETQYF.